These 15 T cell receptor beta chains were sequenced from one sample in a study of blood T cell repertoires in COVID-19. This table comes from immunoSEQ multiplex PCR, and its TCRdb copy is limited to in-frame clones, with some not included. The sample consists of around 320,000 clones, more than 90% of them appearing once. The material sequenced was PBMCs or T cells enriched from blood (not recorded which). The receptors stem from a woman in her twenties or thirties who had been exposed to COVID-19.

V usage is TRBV10-3 and J usage is TRBJ1-6; D not resolved. The CDR3 extends over 12 amino acids. Trimming pared 10 bases from V and 8 bases from J, leaving 12 bases between. Germline V CDR1 and CDR2: ENHRY, SYGVKD. CDR3 sequence: CASGWLYSPLHF. The CDR3 DNA follows: TGTGCCAGCGGGTGGTTATATTCACCCCTCCACTTT.

V is TRBV5-1 and J is TRBJ1-5; 12 bases line up with TRBD1. V lost 4 bases, J lost 2 bases, and 4 bases stayed unmatched. Germline CDR1 reads SGHRS; CDR2 reads YFSETQ. The CDR3 is 16 amino acids. The chain's CDR3 is CASSPGTGGGNQPQHF. CDR3 sequence (DNA): TGCGCCAGCAGCCCAGGGACAGGGGGCGGCAATCAGCCCCAGCATTTT.

In its sample, this clone was seen a few times. The chain employs TRBV7-9 and TRBJ2-7, with 9 bases that match TRBD1. The CDR3 consists of 15 residues. Germline V gene lookup returns CDR1 SEHNR and CDR2 FQNEAQ (reference sequence). V lost 4 bases to trimming and J lost 3 bases; unmatched junction nucleotides: 7. The DNA of the CDR3 is TGTGCCAGCAGCTCGCCGGGACAGGGACTCTACGAGCAGTACTTC. Translated: CASSSPGQGLYEQYF.

This rearrangement joins TRBV5-1 to TRBJ1-6; 11 positions agree with TRBD1. Germline V CDR1 and CDR2: SGHRS, YFSETQ. J gave up 10 bases and V 0 bases, and 9 bases lay outside the gene matches. The CDR3 loop spans 17 amino acids. The CDR3 DNA reads as TGCGCCAGCAGCTTGGGGACAGGGGGCGCGAATAGGTCACCCCTCCACTTT. Encoded protein: CASSLGTGGANRSPLHF.

V usage is TRBV3-1 (or the pseudogene TRBV3-2) and J usage is TRBJ2-5, with 8 bases matching TRBD2. The CDR3 contains 16 residues. The germline CDR1 and CDR2 sequences are LGHDT and YNNKEL (reference sequence). V lost 4 bases, J lost 4 bases, and 11 bases stayed unmatched. CDR3 nucleotide sequence: TGTGCCAGCAGCCCCCGGTTCAGACGGGAGGGAGAGACCCAGTACTTC. Translated, it gives CASSPRFRREGETQYF.

This chain links TRBV24-1 with TRBJ2-5; 9 nucleotides align to TRBD1. V lost 4 bases to trimming and J lost 4 bases; unmatched junction nucleotides: 6. This CDR3 comprises 15 residues. Per germline, CDR1 KGHDR and CDR2 SFDVKD. CDR3 coding DNA: TGTGCCACCAGTGACCGAGGGACAGGGAGAGAGACCCAGTACTTC. Its protein is CATSDRGTGRETQYF.

This clone was picked up a small number of times. The rearrangement links TRBV3-1 (or the pseudogene TRBV3-2) to TRBJ1-6; 7 bases align to TRBD1. This CDR3 contains 15 residues. CDR1 is LGHDT and CDR2 is YNNKEL in the germline V gene (reference sequence). The V segment lost 5 bases and the J segment 8 bases; nucleotides outside the gene matches: 9. CDR3 region: CASSIRTGEYSPLHF. CDR3 in DNA: TGTGCCAGCAGCATTAGGACAGGAGAGTATTCACCCCTCCACTTT.

For the CDR3, the DNA is TGCGCCAGCAGCCCCCCTCGACTAGTATATAATGAGCAGTTCTTC. Its protein product is CASSPPRLVYNEQFF. V is TRBV4-1 and J is TRBJ2-1; D may be TRBD2 (6 bases). Looked up from germline, CDR1 is MGHRA and CDR2 is YSYEKL. This CDR3 spans 15 amino acids. V lost 4 bases, J lost 7 bases, and 17 bases lay in between.

The J gene is TRBJ2-2, the V gene TRBV2; TRBD1 matches 7 bases. V dropped 7 bases and J dropped 8; count of bases not matched to a gene: 10. Looked up from germline, CDR1 is SNHLY and CDR2 is FYNNEI. This CDR3 is built from 14 residues. The chain's CDR3 is CASTYTGAGGELFF. CDR3 bases: TGTGCCAGCACATACACAGGGGCAGGGGGGGAGCTGTTTTTT. The full variable domain, with the rest looked up from reference TRBV2 and TRBJ2-2, is EPEVTQTPSHQVTQMGQEVILRCVPISNHLYFYWYRQILGQKVEFLVSFYNNEISEKSEIFDDQFSVERPDGSNFTLKIRSTKLEDSAMYFCASTYTGAGGELFFGEGSRLTVL.

This sequence joins TRBV6-5 and TRBJ2-1; 10 nucleotides agree with TRBD2. J lost 5 bases, V lost 3 bases, and 4 bases had no gene match. Germline loops: CDR1 MNHEY, CDR2 SVGAGI. The CDR3 is 15 amino acids. The CDR3 coding sequence is TGTGCCAGCAGTTATGCGACTAGCGGGCACAATGAGCAGTTCTTC. This gives the protein CASSYATSGHNEQFF.

J is TRBJ1-1 and V is TRBV2; D is unclear. CDR1 is SNHLY, CDR2 FYNNEI, per germline. The V gene lost 10 bases and the J gene lost 0 bases, with 12 bases spanning the gap. The CDR3 is 13 residues long. The chain's CDR3 is CATQLRVNTEAFF. CDR3 coding DNA: TGTGCCACCCAACTCCGGGTGAACACTGAAGCTTTCTTT.

The rearrangement uses TRBV6-5 and TRBJ1-6; possibly TRBD1 for D (6 bases). This CDR3 region has 16 residues. The V gene lost 4 bases and the J gene lost 7 bases, with 17 bases spanning the gap. Per the germline V gene, CDR1 is MNHEY and CDR2 is SVGAGI. CDR3 nucleotides: TGTGCCAGCAGTTTAAACAGGGCCACGGGGAATTCACCCCTCCACTTT. The encoded protein is CASSLNRATGNSPLHF.

This clone was found a few times. This chain links TRBV5-1 with TRBJ1-5; D uncertain. Germline V CDR1 and CDR2: SGHRS, YFSETQ. The V end lost 4 bases, the J end lost 6 bases, and 14 bases lay between the germline ends. CDR3 length: 14 residues. CDR3 loop: CASSPGAGLQPQHF. The CDR3 DNA reads TGCGCCAGCAGCCCCGGCGCTGGGCTTCAGCCCCAGCATTTT.

The chain has TRBV19 and TRBJ1-5; D uncertain. V was cut by 5 bases and J by 8 bases, with 10 bases left in between. Germline-derived CDR1 and CDR2 are LNHDA and SQIVND (reference sequence). The CDR3 length is 12 residues. CDR3 sequence: CASSPRLKPQHF. The CDR3 DNA reads TGTGCCAGTAGTCCACGTCTAAAGCCCCAGCATTTT.

This clone has only one observation. The chain couples TRBV5-1 to TRBJ1-2, with 8 nucleotides matching TRBD1. Trimming at V came to 4 bases and at J to 2 bases, leaving 16 bases not matched to a gene. CDR3 length equals 18 residues. The germline gives CDR1 SGHRS, CDR2 YFSETQ. The CDR3 loop reads CASSPDPAQGQGNYGYTF. DNA for the CDR3: TGCGCCAGCAGCCCCGATCCCGCACAAGGACAGGGAAACTATGGCTACACCTTC.